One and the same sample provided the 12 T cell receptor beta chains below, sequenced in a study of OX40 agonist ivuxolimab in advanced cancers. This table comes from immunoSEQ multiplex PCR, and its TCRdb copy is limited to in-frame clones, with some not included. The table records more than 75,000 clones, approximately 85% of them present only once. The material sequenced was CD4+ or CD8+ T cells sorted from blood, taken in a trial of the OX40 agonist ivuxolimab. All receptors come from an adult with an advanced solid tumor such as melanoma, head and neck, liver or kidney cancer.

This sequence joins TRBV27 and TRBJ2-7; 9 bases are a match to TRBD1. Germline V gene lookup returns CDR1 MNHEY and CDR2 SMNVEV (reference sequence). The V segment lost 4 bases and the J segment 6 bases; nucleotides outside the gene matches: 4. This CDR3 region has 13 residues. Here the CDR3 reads CASSSTGGAEQYF. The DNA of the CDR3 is TGTGCCAGCAGTTCAACAGGGGGCGCCGAGCAGTACTTC.

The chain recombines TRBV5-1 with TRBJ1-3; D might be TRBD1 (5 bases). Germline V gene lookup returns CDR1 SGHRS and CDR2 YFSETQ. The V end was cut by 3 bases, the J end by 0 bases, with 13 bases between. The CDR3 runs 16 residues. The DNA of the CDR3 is TGCGCCAGCAGCTCGGGACCAACCTTCTCTGGAAACACCATATATTTT. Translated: CASSSGPTFSGNTIYF.

CDR3 sequence (DNA): TGTGCCAGCAGCTCCGGGACTTTTTATTACGAGCAGTACTTC. Translated: CASSSGTFYYEQYF. This chain connects TRBV6-1 to TRBJ2-7; D is possibly TRBD2 (6 bases). Deletions cut 6 bases from V and 4 bases from J, with 16 bases between. In germline, CDR1 is MNHNS, CDR2 SASEGT. The CDR3 consists of 14 residues.

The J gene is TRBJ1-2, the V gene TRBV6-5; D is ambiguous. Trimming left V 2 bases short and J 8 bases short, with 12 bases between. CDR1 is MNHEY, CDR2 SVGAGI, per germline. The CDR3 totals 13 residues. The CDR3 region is CASSYEGLKGYTF. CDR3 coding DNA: TGTGCCAGCAGTTACGAGGGTTTAAAAGGCTACACCTTC.

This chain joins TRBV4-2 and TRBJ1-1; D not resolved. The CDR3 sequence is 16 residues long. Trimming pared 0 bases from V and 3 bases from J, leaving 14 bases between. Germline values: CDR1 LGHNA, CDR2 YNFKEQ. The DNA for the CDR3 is TGTGCCAGCAGCCAAGACGTCGCAGCGGAACACACTGAAGCTTTCTTT. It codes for CASSQDVAAEHTEAFF.

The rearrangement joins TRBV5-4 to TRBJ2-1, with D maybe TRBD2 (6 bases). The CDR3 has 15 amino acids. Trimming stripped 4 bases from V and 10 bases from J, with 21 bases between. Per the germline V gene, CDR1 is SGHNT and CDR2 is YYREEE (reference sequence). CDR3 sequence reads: CASSVKGRPAGEQFF. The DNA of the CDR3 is TGTGCCAGCAGCGTGAAGGGGAGGCCTGCCGGCGAGCAGTTCTTC. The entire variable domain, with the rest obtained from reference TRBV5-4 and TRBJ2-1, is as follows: ETGVTQSPTHLIKTRGQQVTLRCSSQSGHNTVSWYQQALGQGPQFIFQYYREEENGRGNFPPRFSGLQFPNYSSELNVNALELDDSALYLCASSVKGRPAGEQFFGPGTRLTVL.

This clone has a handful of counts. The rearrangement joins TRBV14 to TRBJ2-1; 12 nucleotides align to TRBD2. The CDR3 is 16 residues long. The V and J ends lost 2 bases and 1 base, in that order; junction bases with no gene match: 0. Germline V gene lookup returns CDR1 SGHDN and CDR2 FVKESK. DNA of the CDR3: TGTGCCAGCAGCCAACTAGCGGGAGGGTCCTACAATGAGCAGTTCTTC. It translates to CASSQLAGGSYNEQFF.

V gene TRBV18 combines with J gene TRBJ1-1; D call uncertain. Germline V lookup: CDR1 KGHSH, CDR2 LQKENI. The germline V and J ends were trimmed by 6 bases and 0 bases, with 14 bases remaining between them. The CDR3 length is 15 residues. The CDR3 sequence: CASSPRGSMNTEAFF. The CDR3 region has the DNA TGTGCCAGCTCGCCCAGAGGGTCGATGAACACTGAAGCTTTCTTT.

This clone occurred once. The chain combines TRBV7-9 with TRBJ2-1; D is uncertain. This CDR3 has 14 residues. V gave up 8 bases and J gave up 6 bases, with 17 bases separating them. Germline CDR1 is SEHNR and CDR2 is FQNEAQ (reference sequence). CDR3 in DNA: TGTGCCAGCCCTATACCCGTTCCCGGCAATGAGCAGTTCTTC. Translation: CASPIPVPGNEQFF. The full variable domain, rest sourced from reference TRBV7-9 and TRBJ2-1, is DTGVSQNPRHKITKRGQNVTFRCDPISEHNRLYWYRQTLGQGPEFLTYFQNEAQLEKSRLLSDRFSAERPKGSFSTLEIQRTEQGDSAMYLCASPIPVPGNEQFFGPGTRLTVL.

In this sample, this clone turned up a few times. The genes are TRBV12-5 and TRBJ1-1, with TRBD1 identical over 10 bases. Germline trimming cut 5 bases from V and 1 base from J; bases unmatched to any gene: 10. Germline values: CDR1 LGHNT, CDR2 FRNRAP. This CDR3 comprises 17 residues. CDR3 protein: CASGGRDRGMRNTEAFF. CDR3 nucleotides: TGTGCTAGTGGTGGGAGGGACAGGGGTATGAGGAACACTGAAGCTTTCTTT.

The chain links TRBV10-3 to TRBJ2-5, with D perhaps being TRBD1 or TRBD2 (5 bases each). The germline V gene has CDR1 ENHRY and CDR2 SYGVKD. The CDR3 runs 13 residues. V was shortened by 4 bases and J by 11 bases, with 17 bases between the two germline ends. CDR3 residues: CAISGSEVGEQYF. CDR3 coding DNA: TGTGCCATCAGTGGGTCGGAGGTGGGGGAGCAGTACTTC.

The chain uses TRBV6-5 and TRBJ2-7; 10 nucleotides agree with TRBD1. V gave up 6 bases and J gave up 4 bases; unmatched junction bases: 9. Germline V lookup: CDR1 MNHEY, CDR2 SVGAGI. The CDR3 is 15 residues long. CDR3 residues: CASRSGTGVSYEQYF. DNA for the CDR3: TGTGCCAGCAGGTCCGGGACAGGGGTCTCGTACGAGCAGTACTTC.